The 18 T cell receptor beta chains below all came from one sample that was sequenced in a study of cytomegalovirus exposure and HLA in healthy donors. 60 Vbeta and 13 Jbeta primers were used in PCR. Assay: immunoSEQ multiplex PCR; the TCRdb copy retains only in-frame clones and omits some. Of roughly 300,000 clones in the sample, 70% to 90% were seen once. Sequenced material: PBMCs. These TCRs come from a middle-aged man in good health and CMV-seropositive.

The CDR3 reads CASSSGPGHYNEQFF. DNA of the CDR3: TGTGCCAGCAGCTCGGGCCCGGGACACTACAATGAGCAGTTCTTC. This chain joins TRBV9 and TRBJ2-1, with D perhaps TRBD1 (6 bases). The germline CDR1 and CDR2 sequences are SGDLS and YYNGEE. This CDR3 has 15 residues. Trimming left V 4 bases short and J 3 bases short, with 14 bases between.

V and J are TRBV21-1 and TRBJ1-1. TRBV21-1 is a known pseudogene. CDR3 length: 14 amino acids. CDR3 region: CASSKENSNTEAFF. The CDR3 DNA is TGTGCCAGCAGCAAAGAAAACTCGAACACTGAAGCTTTCTTT.

The genes are TRBV7-9 and TRBJ1-2; tentative D call: TRBD1 (5 bases). Germline CDR1 reads SEHNR; CDR2 reads FQNEAQ (reference sequence). Trimming stripped 5 bases from V and 2 bases from J, with 12 bases between. The CDR3 length is 14 residues. The CDR3 DNA reads TGTGCCAGCAGCGTACAACAGGCGAACTATGGCTACACCTTC. Translated, it gives CASSVQQANYGYTF. The full variable domain, its missing parts supplied by reference TRBV7-9 and TRBJ1-2, is DTGVSQNPRHKITKRGQNVTFRCDPISEHNRLYWYRQTLGQGPEFLTYFQNEAQLEKSRLLSDRFSAERPKGSFSTLEIQRTEQGDSAMYLCASSVQQANYGYTFGSGTRLTVV.

The V call is TRBV5-6, the J call TRBJ1-2; 8 nucleotides align to TRBD1. The CDR3 spans 17 residues. Germline V gene lookup returns CDR1 SGHDT and CDR2 YYEEEE. The V and J ends lost 4 bases and 1 base, in that order; junction bases with no gene match: 12. The CDR3 region has the DNA TGTGCCAGCAGCCACCGACAGGGGAGAACGGTTAACTATGGCTACACCTTC. Encoded protein: CASSHRQGRTVNYGYTF. The full variable domain, its missing parts supplied by reference TRBV5-6 and TRBJ1-2, is DAGVTQSPTHLIKTRGQQVTLRCSPKSGHDTVSWYQQALGQGPQFIFQYYEEEERQRGNFPDRFSGHQFPNYSSELNVNALLLGDSALYLCASSHRQGRTVNYGYTFGSGTRLTVV.

The chain carries TRBV15 and TRBJ2-7, with D maybe TRBD2 (6 bases). Trimming shortened V by 5 bases and J by 5 bases, and 19 bases separated the two germline ends. CDR1 and CDR2 from the germline V gene are LNHNV and YYDKDF (reference sequence). This CDR3 spans 15 amino acids. The DNA for the CDR3 is TGTGCCACCAGCTTCTCCGGGACTTCGCTCGACGAGCAGTACTTC. Residues: CATSFSGTSLDEQYF. Full variable domain (rest looked up from reference TRBV15 and TRBJ2-7): DAMVIQNPRYQVTQFGKPVTLSCSQTLNHNVMYWYQQKSSQAPKLLFHYYDKDFNNEADTPDNFQSRRPNTSFCFLDIRSPGLGDTAMYLCATSFSGTSLDEQYFGPGTRLTVT.

The chain has TRBV7-2 and TRBJ2-1; D possibly corresponds to TRBD2 (7 bases). Germline V lookup: CDR1 SGHTA, CDR2 FQGNSA. V gave up 0 bases and J gave up 4 bases, with 13 bases separating them. The CDR3 covers 16 residues. The DNA of the CDR3 is TGTGCCAGCAGCTTAGCCCCAGCGGGACAATACAATGAGCAGTTCTTC. It specifies CASSLAPAGQYNEQFF.

The chain links TRBV30 to TRBJ1-1, with a tentative D call TRBD1 (6 bases). Germline CDR1 is GTSNPN and CDR2 is SVGIG (reference sequence). The CDR3 is 15 amino acids. V lost 2 bases and J 2 bases, leaving 15 bases between the germline ends. The CDR3 here is CAWSLVGGGNTEAFF. The CDR3 DNA sequence: TGTGCCTGGAGTTTGGTAGGGGGGGGAAACACTGAAGCTTTCTTT.

Only one count was recorded for this clone. This chain joins TRBV18 and TRBJ1-4; D is ambiguous. Looked up from germline, CDR1 is KGHSH and CDR2 is LQKENI. Trimming shortened V by 6 bases and J by 5 bases, and 16 bases separated the two germline ends. The CDR3 is 15 amino acids. The CDR3 reads CASSHIGVLNEKLFF. The CDR3 DNA is TGTGCCAGCTCTCACATCGGGGTCCTAAATGAAAAACTGTTTTTT. Combining the CDR3 with reference TRBV18 and TRBJ1-4 gives the whole variable domain NAGVMQNPRHLVRRRGQEARLRCSPMKGHSHVYWYRQLPEEGLKFMVYLQKENIIDESGMPKERFSAEFPKEGPSILRIQQVVRGDSAAYFCASSHIGVLNEKLFFGSGTQLSVL.

This chain joins TRBV6-1 and TRBJ2-5, with D tentatively TRBD2 (6 bases). Trimming cost V 4 bases and J 5 bases, with 17 bases left between them. Looked up from germline, CDR1 is MNHNS and CDR2 is SASEGT. The CDR3 sequence is 15 residues long. In DNA form, the CDR3 reads TGTGCCAGCAGTGCGCCCGGGGCCCGGGGGGAGACCCAGTACTTC. It codes for CASSAPGARGETQYF.

This chain links TRBV27 with TRBJ1-5, with D perhaps matching TRBD1 (5 bases). V lost 4 bases and J lost 1, with 11 bases in between. CDR3 size: 15 residues. The germline CDR1 and CDR2 sequences are MNHEY and SMNVEV (reference sequence). The CDR3 DNA is TGTGCCAGCAGTTATCAGGGAGGGAGCAATCAGCCCCAGCATTTT. It translates to CASSYQGGSNQPQHF.

The rearrangement joins TRBV5-1 to TRBJ1-1; 7 nucleotides match TRBD1. The length of the CDR3 is 13 residues. Unmatched junction bases numbered 0, after V lost 3 bases and J lost 1 base. Per germline, CDR1 SGHRS and CDR2 YFSETQ. The CDR3 nucleotides are TGCGCCAGCAGCTGGGACAGGAACACTGAAGCTTTCTTT. Its translation: CASSWDRNTEAFF.

The chain recombines TRBV27 with TRBJ1-5, with 8 bases matching TRBD1. J was trimmed by 7 bases and V by 2 bases; bases with no gene match: 4. Germline lookup yields CDR1 MNHEY and CDR2 SMNVEV (reference sequence). There are 14 residues in the CDR3. CDR3 loop: CASSLGQGSQPQHF. Here the CDR3 DNA reads TGTGCCAGCAGTTTAGGACAGGGAAGCCAGCCCCAGCATTTT.

This chain links TRBV11-1 with TRBJ2-3; tentatively, D is TRBD2 (6 bases). The CDR3 has 16 amino acids. The V and J ends lost 2 bases and 4 bases respectively, with 16 bases between them. Per germline, CDR1 SGHAT and CDR2 FQDESV (reference sequence). The CDR3 DNA reads TGTGCCAGCAGCTTATCGGGCGGGACGATTGCAGATACGCAGTATTTT. It is translated as CASSLSGGTIADTQYF. The full variable domain, with the rest looked up from reference TRBV11-1 and TRBJ2-3, is EAEVAQSPRYKITEKSQAVAFWCDPISGHATLYWYRQILGQGPELLVQFQDESVVDDSQLPKDRFSAERLKGVDSTLKIQPAELGDSAMYLCASSLSGGTIADTQYFGPGTRLTVL.

The chain couples TRBV7-2 to TRBJ2-7; 12 bases agree with TRBD2. The CDR3 loop spans 14 amino acids. V shed 4 bases and J 2 bases; nucleotides not matched to a gene: 0. Looked up from germline, CDR1 is SGHTA and CDR2 is FQGNSA. The CDR3 DNA sequence: TGTGCCAGCAGCTGGACTAGCGGGACCTACGAGCAGTACTTC. It encodes CASSWTSGTYEQYF.

CDR3 amino acids: CASSLPTENTEAFF. The DNA for the CDR3 is TGTGCCAGCAGTTTACCGACAGAGAACACTGAAGCTTTCTTT. This chain links TRBV28 with TRBJ1-1, with D perhaps matching TRBD1 (5 bases). The CDR3 loop spans 14 amino acids. CDR1 MDHEN and CDR2 SYDVKM come from the germline V gene. Trimming left V 2 bases short and J 1 base short, with 8 bases between.

This chain joins TRBV7-9 and TRBJ1-2; TRBD1 matches 10 bases. This CDR3 spans 17 amino acids. Trimming cost V 1 base and J 4 bases; bases outside gene matches: 9. CDR1 SEHNR and CDR2 FQNEAQ come from the germline V gene (reference sequence). The CDR3 DNA sequence: TGTGCCAGCAGCTTAGAGGATGACAGGGGGCGCGGCTATGGCTACACCTTC. Protein: CASSLEDDRGRGYGYTF.

The chain uses TRBV18 and TRBJ2-7; TRBD2 matches 9 bases. Per the germline V gene, CDR1 is KGHSH and CDR2 is LQKENI. The CDR3 spans 14 residues. The J segment lost 1 base and the V segment lost 2 bases, leaving 0 bases of the junction unmatched. The CDR3 DNA is TGTGCCAGCTCACCAGCGGGAGGGTCCTACGAGCAGTACTTC. This sequence encodes CASSPAGGSYEQYF.

The V and J genes are TRBV5-5 and TRBJ2-5; 8 bases align to TRBD2. The ends lost 7 bases at V and 0 bases at J; junction bases unmatched: 8. The germline CDR1 and CDR2 sequences are SGHKS and YYEKEE (reference sequence). The CDR3 totals 15 residues. CDR3 DNA sequence: TGTGCCAGCTCACGGGGGGGGGAGTACCAAGAGACCCAGTACTTC. Its protein product is CASSRGGEYQETQYF.